This T cell receptor (beta chain) was sequenced in a study of CD8 T cells in Susac syndrome. Losses at the gene ends were 5 bases for V and 1 base for J; bases not matched to a gene: 8. This CDR3 contains 15 residues. In germline, CDR1 is MDHEN, CDR2 SYDVKM. With random hexamers, reverse transcription was performed on about 0.5 to 1 ug of RNA. An immunoSEQ multiplex PCR amplified TCR beta CDR3 over 54 Vbeta and 13 Jbeta. TCRdb reprocessed the immunoSEQ multiplex PCR reads via MiXCR and lists one record per CDR3 protein. The sample carries about 190,000 distinct CDR3 sequences, just under 95% recorded once. The sample holds one count of this clonotype. Its antigen is still unknown. Study conclusions and caveats: Expansion of Susac CD8+ clones peaked in TEMRA cells and in active patients.

The chain recombines TRBV28 with TRBJ2-7; TRBD1 matches at 7 bases. The sequenced sample was CD8+ T cells from PBMCs. The receptor comes from a human donor with Susac syndrome. In nucleotides, the CDR3 is TGTGCCAGCAGTGTGTCCGGGACAGAATCCTACGAGCAGTACTTC. This sequence encodes CASSVSGTESYEQYF.